In this sample, the clone carrying this T cell receptor beta chain turned up a few times. These data belong to a study of cytotoxic CD8 clonotypes in ibrutinib-treated CLL. This CDR3 comprises 14 residues. V gave up 7 bases and J gave up 9 bases, with 19 bases separating them. In germline, CDR1 is LNHDA, CDR2 SQIVND (reference sequence). Clones were sequenced by immunoSEQ multiplex PCR, and TCRdb holds only the in-frame ones, with some missing. The repertoire holds 250,000 to 350,000 clones, with 60% to 80% as singletons. The sample was PBMCs, taken at disease progression, from a patient treated with ibrutinib. This rearrangement joins TRBV19 to TRBJ2-1; possibly TRBD1 for D (6 bases). This receptor was obtained from a human donor with chronic lymphocytic leukemia. The DNA for the CDR3 is TGTGCCAGTAACGACTTAGGACAGCTCACTGAGCAGTTCTTC. It specifies CASNDLGQLTEQFF.